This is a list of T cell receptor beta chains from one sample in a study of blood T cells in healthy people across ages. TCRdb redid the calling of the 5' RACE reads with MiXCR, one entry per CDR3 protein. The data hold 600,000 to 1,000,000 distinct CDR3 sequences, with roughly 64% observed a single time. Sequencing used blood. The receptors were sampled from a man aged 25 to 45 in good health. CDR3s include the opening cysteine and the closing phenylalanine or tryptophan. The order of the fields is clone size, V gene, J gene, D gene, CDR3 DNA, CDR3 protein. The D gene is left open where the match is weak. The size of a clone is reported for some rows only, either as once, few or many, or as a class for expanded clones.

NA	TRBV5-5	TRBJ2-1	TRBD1	TGTGCCAGCAGAACCCGGACAGGGGGCATCAATGAGCAGTTCTTC	CASRTRTGGINEQFF
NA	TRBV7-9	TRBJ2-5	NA	TGTGCCAGCAGCTTAAGGGGTGGCGCGGAGACCCAGTACTTC	CASSLRGGAETQYF
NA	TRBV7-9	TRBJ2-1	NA	TGTGCCAGCACCCCTCCTAGAAACCCCTACAATGAGCAGTTCTTC	CASTPPRNPYNEQFF
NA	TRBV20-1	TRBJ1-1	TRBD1	TGCAGTGCTGACAGGGGGCCGGGCACTGAAGCTTTCTTT	CSADRGPGTEAFF
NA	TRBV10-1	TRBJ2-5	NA	TGCGCCGGACCTCCGGCAGCACCACTTCAAGAGACCCAGTACTTC	CAGPPAAPLQETQYF
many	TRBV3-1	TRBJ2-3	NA	TGTGCCAGCAGCCGAAACACAGATACGCAGTATTTT	CASSRNTDTQYF
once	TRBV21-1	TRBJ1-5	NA	TGTGCCAGCCGGGCGGTGAGGGGGACTCAGCCCCAGCATTTT	CASRAVRGTQPQHF
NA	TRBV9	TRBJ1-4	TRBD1	TGTGCCAGCAGCCCATCGGGACAGAGCAATGAAAAACTGTTTTTT	CASSPSGQSNEKLFF
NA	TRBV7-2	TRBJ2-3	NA	TGTGCCAGCAGCTTAGTCGAACAGGGAGGCACAGATACGCAGTATTTT	CASSLVEQGGTDTQYF
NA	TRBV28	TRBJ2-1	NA	TGTGCCAGCAGCCCTGAGGCAGGTAGCTCCTACAATGAGCAGTTCTTC	CASSPEAGSSYNEQFF
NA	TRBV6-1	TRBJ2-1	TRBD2	TGTGCCAGCAGCCCTAAGACTAGCACCCTCCTGCGCAATGAGCAGTTCTTC	CASSPKTSTLLRNEQFF
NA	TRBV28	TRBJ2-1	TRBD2	TGTGCCAGCAGAGGGCCGGGACTATCGCGCGAGCAGTTCTTC	CASRGPGLSREQFF
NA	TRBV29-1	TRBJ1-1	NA	TGCAGCGTAGCAGCAGGGAACACTGAAGCTTTCTTT	CSVAAGNTEAFF
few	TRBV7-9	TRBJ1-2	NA	TGTGCCTCTTCGGCAGGGGTATATGGCTACACCTTC	CASSAGVYGYTF
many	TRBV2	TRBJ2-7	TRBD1	TGTGCCAGCAGTGAAAGGGGACAGGGCCGCTACGAGCAGTACTTC	CASSERGQGRYEQYF
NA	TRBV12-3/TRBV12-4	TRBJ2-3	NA	TGTGCCAACAGTTTCGCAGATACGCAGTATTTT	CANSFADTQYF
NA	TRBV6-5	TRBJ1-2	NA	TGTGCCAGCAGTTACTCGAATTTGGGGCGGGGTGGCTACACCTTC	CASSYSNLGRGGYTF
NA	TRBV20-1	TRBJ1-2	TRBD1	TGCAGTGCGCCCCCAGGGGGCGTAAGGGGCTACACCTTC	CSAPPGGVRGYTF
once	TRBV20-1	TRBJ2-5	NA	TGCAGTGCTAGAGGCGGTAAAGAGACCCAGTACTTC	CSARGGKETQYF
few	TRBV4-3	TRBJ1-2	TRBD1	TGCGCCAGCAGCCTACGTGGGACCACAGGGGCGGGTTACACCTTC	CASSLRGTTGAGYTF
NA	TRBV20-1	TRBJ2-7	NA	TGCAGTGCTAGGGTGCGACAGGGAGGCTACGAGCAGTACTTC	CSARVRQGGYEQYF
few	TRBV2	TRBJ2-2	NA	TGTGCCAGCAGTGAGCGACCTCCGCGGGGCGGGGAGCTGTTTTTT	CASSERPPRGGELFF
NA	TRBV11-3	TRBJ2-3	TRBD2	TGTGCCAGCAGCTTTACGGGACTAGATACAGATACGCAGTATTTT	CASSFTGLDTDTQYF
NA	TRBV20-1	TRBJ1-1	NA	TGCAGTGCTCCTCCCGTTTGGGCGGGACCCATGAACACTGAAGCTTTCTTT	CSAPPVWAGPMNTEAFF
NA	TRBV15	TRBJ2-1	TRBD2	TGTGCCACCAGGACTAGCGGGAATCCGTACGATGAGCAGTTCTTC	CATRTSGNPYDEQFF
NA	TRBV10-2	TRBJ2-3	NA	TGCGCCAGCAGTGAGAACAGGCTGGCAGATACGCAGTATTTT	CASSENRLADTQYF
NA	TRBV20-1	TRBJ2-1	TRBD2	TGCAGTGCTATTCGGGCGGGGGGCATTTACAATGAGCAGTTCTTC	CSAIRAGGIYNEQFF
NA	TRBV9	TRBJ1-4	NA	TGTGCCAGCAGCGAATCCGGGACGGAGAATGAAAAACTGTTTTTT	CASSESGTENEKLFF
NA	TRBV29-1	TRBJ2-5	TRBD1	TGCAGCGCCATGGGACAGGGGATGGCGACCCAGTACTTC	CSAMGQGMATQYF
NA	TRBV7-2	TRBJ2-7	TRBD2	TGTGCCAGCAACCCCGGGACTAGCACCTACGAGCAGTACTTC	CASNPGTSTYEQYF
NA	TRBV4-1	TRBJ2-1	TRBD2	TGCGCCAGCAGCCAAGACGAACTAGCGCTCAATGAGCAGTTCTTC	CASSQDELALNEQFF
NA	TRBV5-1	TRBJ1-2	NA	TGCGCCAGCAGCCGGGAGCGGTCCTCAATGGGTAACGGCTACACCTTC	CASSRERSSMGNGYTF
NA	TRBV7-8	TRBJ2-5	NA	TGTGCCAGCAGCTTCGACACGTACCAAGAGACCCAGTACTTC	CASSFDTYQETQYF
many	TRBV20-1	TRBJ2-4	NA	TGCAGTGCTAGTTTAAACATTCAGTACTTC	CSASLNIQYF
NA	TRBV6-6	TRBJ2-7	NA	TGTGCCAGCAGTTACGGGAGCGGCTACGAGCAGTACTTC	CASSYGSGYEQYF
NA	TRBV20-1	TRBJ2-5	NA	TGCAGTGCTAGACCCTCATGGACAGCAGAGACCCAGTACTTC	CSARPSWTAETQYF
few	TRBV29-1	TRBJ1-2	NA	TGCAGCGTGAAGCTAGGACAGTCGGCCTATGGCTACACCTTC	CSVKLGQSAYGYTF
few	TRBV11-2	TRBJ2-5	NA	TGTGCCAGCAGCCCCTCGCTGGGTACAAGTCAAGAGACCCAGTACTTC	CASSPSLGTSQETQYF
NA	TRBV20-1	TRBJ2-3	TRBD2	TGCAGTGCGCAAATATGGCTCTTAGCGGGGACCACAGATACGCAGTATTTT	CSAQIWLLAGTTDTQYF
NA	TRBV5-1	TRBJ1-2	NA	TGCGCCAGCAGCTTCGGCGGGAACTACACCTTC	CASSFGGNYTF
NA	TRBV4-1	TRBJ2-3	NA	TGCGCCAGCAGCCGACAAAGTCATCCAGATACGCAGTATTTT	CASSRQSHPDTQYF
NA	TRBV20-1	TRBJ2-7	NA	TGCAGTGCTAGAGAACTAGGGGATGAGCAGTACTTC	CSARELGDEQYF
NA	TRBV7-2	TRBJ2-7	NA	TGTGCCAGCAGCTTAATTGGCAGGGATGTCTACGAGCAGTACTTC	CASSLIGRDVYEQYF
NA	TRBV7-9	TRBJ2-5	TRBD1	TGTGCCAGCAGCGGGAGACAGGGCTTGGAGACCCAGTACTTC	CASSGRQGLETQYF
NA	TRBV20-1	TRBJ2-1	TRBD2	TGCAGTGCTGGCCGGGACTACACCAATGAGCAGTTCTTC	CSAGRDYTNEQFF
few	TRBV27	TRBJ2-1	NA	TGTGCCAGCAGTTTCACGACCCCTGGTGAGCAGTTCTTC	CASSFTTPGEQFF
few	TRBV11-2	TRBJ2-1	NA	TGTGCCAGCAGCTTAGGTTGGAATGAGCAGTTCTTC	CASSLGWNEQFF